Shown below are 29 T cell receptor beta chains from a single sample sequenced in a study of technical replicates of blood from several donors. This table comes from immunoSEQ multiplex PCR, and its TCRdb copy is limited to in-frame clones, with some not included. The data hold more than 75,000 clones, with about 94% observed a single time. Source material: T cells isolated from PBMCs. The source is a human donor in good health.

The V call is TRBV11-1, the J call TRBJ2-7, with TRBD2 as a possible D gene (7 bases). Germline CDR1 SGHAT, CDR2 FQDESV (reference sequence). CDR3 length: 14 amino acids. V lost 5 bases and J lost 5, with 16 bases in between. The CDR3 DNA is TGTGCCAGCAGCGGGGGGGCCAGGCGCCACGAGCAGTACTTC. Translation: CASSGGARRHEQYF. Together with reference TRBV11-1 and TRBJ2-7, the CDR3 gives the full variable domain: EAEVAQSPRYKITEKSQAVAFWCDPISGHATLYWYRQILGQGPELLVQFQDESVVDDSQLPKDRFSAERLKGVDSTLKIQPAELGDSAMYLCASSGGARRHEQYFGPGTRLTVT.

The chain carries TRBV7-9 and TRBJ1-1, with a weak D call TRBD1 (5 bases). V lost 5 bases to trimming and J lost 1 base, with 8 bases between them. The CDR3 totals 13 residues. The V gene's germline CDR1 is SEHNR and CDR2 FQNEAQ (reference sequence). DNA for the CDR3: TGTGCCAGCAGCCTGACAGCGAACACTGAAGCTTTCTTT. Protein sequence: CASSLTANTEAFF.

This clone was picked up one time. At one of its ends the junction is not consistent with the germline gene, which may arise from a read error. As DNA, the CDR3 is TGTGCCAGCAGTTACTCGCTGTCGGGGTCCCACTACGAGCAGTACTTC. This translates into CASSYSLSGSHYEQYF. The genes are TRBV10-3 and TRBJ2-7, with D perhaps TRBD2 (5 bases). CDR1 is ENHRY and CDR2 is SYGVKD in the germline V gene. The CDR3 sequence is 16 residues long.

The gene calls are TRBV28 and TRBJ2-1, with 7 bases that match TRBD2. V lost 6 bases, J lost 4 bases, and 6 bases stayed unmatched. The CDR3 is made up of 14 amino acids. In germline, CDR1 is MDHEN, CDR2 SYDVKM. CDR3 protein: CASSRSGKYNEQFF. CDR3 nucleotides: TGTGCCAGCAGCCGGAGCGGGAAGTACAATGAGCAGTTCTTC.

The V and J genes are TRBV29-1 and TRBJ1-1; 9 bases agree with TRBD1. The germline CDR1 and CDR2 sequences are SQVTM and ANQGSEA. Losses at the gene ends were 5 bases for V and 7 bases for J; bases not matched to a gene: 8. The length of the CDR3 is 13 residues. CDR3 amino acids: CSVLTGGYSEAFF. DNA of the CDR3: TGCAGCGTTTTGACAGGGGGGTACAGTGAAGCTTTCTTT.

This clone was counted between two and nine times. The chain has TRBV5-6 and TRBJ1-1; tentative D call: TRBD1 (5 bases). The CDR3 sequence is 14 residues long. V shed 3 bases and J shed 3 bases, with 12 bases lying between them. The germline V gene has CDR1 SGHDT and CDR2 YYEEEE. Here the CDR3 reads CASSSLQVDTEAFF. CDR3 coding DNA: TGTGCCAGCAGCTCCCTACAGGTGGACACTGAAGCTTTCTTT.

This chain links TRBV19 with TRBJ2-1; D might be TRBD2 (7 bases). The V and J ends lost 2 bases and 7 bases respectively, with 21 bases between them. This CDR3 is 17 amino acids long. Germline V gene data show CDR1 as LNHDA and CDR2 as SQIVND (reference sequence). The CDR3 is CASSIWGGTLNWNEQFF. In DNA, the CDR3 is TGTGCCAGTAGTATATGGGGGGGGACACTAAACTGGAATGAGCAGTTCTTC.

The chain joins TRBV19 to TRBJ1-2; D is undetermined. This CDR3 contains 13 residues. The germline V gene has CDR1 LNHDA and CDR2 SQIVND (reference sequence). Trimming removed 5 bases at V and 1 base at J, with 8 bases between. CDR3 protein: CASSLYSNYGYTF. The CDR3 region has the DNA TGTGCCAGTAGTTTGTACAGTAACTATGGCTACACCTTC.

This chain connects TRBV2 to TRBJ2-3, with 8 positions matching TRBD2. Unmatched junction bases numbered 4, after V lost 2 bases and J lost 6 bases. CDR1 SNHLY and CDR2 FYNNEI come from the germline V gene. The CDR3 extends over 14 amino acids. CDR3 bases: TGTGCCAGCAGTGAAACTAGCGGTTACGATACGCAGTATTTT. Amino acids: CASSETSGYDTQYF.

The chain combines TRBV23-1 with TRBJ2-4, with 11 bases that match TRBD1. TRBV23-1 is placed among ORFs of uncertain function. The CDR3 spans 19 residues. After removal of 1 base from V and 0 bases from J, the junction contained 8 bases not matched to a gene. The CDR3 loop is CASSQFRDRGYLAKNIQYF. CDR3 bases: TGCGCCAGCAGTCAATTTCGGGACAGGGGGTACCTAGCCAAAAACATTCAGTACTTC.

This rearrangement joins TRBV7-9 to TRBJ1-1; no reliable D call. The CDR3 contains 13 residues. Germline values: CDR1 SEHNR, CDR2 FQNEAQ (reference sequence). V lost 8 bases and J lost 4, with 14 bases in between. For the CDR3, the DNA is TGTGCCAGCTTTGGAACCCGAGGCACTGAAGCTTTCTTT. Translation: CASFGTRGTEAFF.

The chain combines TRBV27 with TRBJ2-3; D is unclear. CDR3 length: 13 amino acids. The V gene's germline CDR1 is MNHEY and CDR2 SMNVEV (reference sequence). The V end was cut by 7 bases, the J end by 2 bases, with 10 bases between. CDR3 nucleotide sequence: TGTGCCAGCAACACCGCCCCCACAGATACGCAGTATTTT. It is translated as CASNTAPTDTQYF.

V and J are TRBV7-3 and TRBJ1-1, with D possibly matching TRBD1 (5 bases). The V end was cut by 5 bases, the J end by 1 base, with 14 bases between. The CDR3 totals 15 residues. CDR1 is SGHTA and CDR2 is FQGTGA in the germline V gene. CDR3 nucleotide sequence: TGTGCCAGCAGCCTCGGGGACTGTTCGAACACTGAAGCTTTCTTT. Protein: CASSLGDCSNTEAFF.

The chain uses TRBV5-1 and TRBJ2-1, with a weak D call TRBD1 (6 bases). Deletions cut 2 bases from V and 4 bases from J, with 13 bases between. The CDR3 has 15 residues. Germline V gene data show CDR1 as SGHRS and CDR2 as YFSETQ. Here the CDR3 reads CASSFTDRYYNEQFF. The CDR3 DNA follows: TGCGCCAGCAGCTTCACGGACAGATATTACAATGAGCAGTTCTTC.

J is TRBJ2-5 and V is TRBV25-1, with 9 bases lining up with TRBD2. Germline V CDR1 and CDR2: MGHDK, SYGVNS. This CDR3 is 15 amino acids long. The V gene end was trimmed by 4 bases and the J gene end by 5 bases; junction bases not matched to a gene: 8. The CDR3 DNA sequence: TGTGCCAGCAGTGGCCCGGGACTAGCTAAGGAGACCCAGTACTTC. This encodes CASSGPGLAKETQYF.

The chain is built from TRBV4-2 and TRBJ2-1, with 13 positions matching TRBD2. The CDR3 is made up of 18 amino acids. V shed 1 base, J shed 9 bases, and the junction held 12 bases outside the gene matches. Germline values: CDR1 LGHNA, CDR2 YNFKEQ. The CDR3 spells CASSQGIGLGLAGVEQFF. The CDR3 DNA reads as TGTGCCAGCAGCCAAGGGATCGGGTTAGGACTAGCGGGAGTTGAGCAGTTCTTC.

The J gene is TRBJ1-1, the V gene TRBV27, with a possible D match to TRBD1 (5 bases). CDR3 length equals 17 residues. Per the germline V gene, CDR1 is MNHEY and CDR2 is SMNVEV (reference sequence). Between the trimmed V and J ends, which lost 0 bases and 0 bases, there was a span of 14 bases. The CDR3 nucleotides read TGTGCCAGCAGTTTATCTTTTCGCGACAGCATGAACACTGAAGCTTTCTTT. Amino acids: CASSLSFRDSMNTEAFF.

This chain joins TRBV28 and TRBJ2-5, with 8 bases that match TRBD1. Germline V gives CDR1 MDHEN, CDR2 SYDVKM. The CDR3 is made up of 14 amino acids. The V and J ends lost 5 bases and 1 base, in that order; junction bases with no gene match: 3. In DNA, the CDR3 is TGTGCCAGCAGTCGGACAGGGTCCCAAGAGACCCAGTACTTC. It yields the protein CASSRTGSQETQYF.

The chain is built from TRBV7-2 and TRBJ2-1, with TRBD2 matching over 7 bases. Germline V gives CDR1 SGHTA, CDR2 FQGNSA. The length of the CDR3 is 15 residues. The V segment lost 5 bases and the J segment 6 bases; nucleotides outside the gene matches: 10. The CDR3: CASSPRASGGNEQFF. In DNA, the CDR3 is TGTGCCAGCAGCCCCAGGGCTAGCGGAGGCAATGAGCAGTTCTTC.

The chain combines TRBV10-2 with TRBJ2-1; D might be TRBD2 (6 bases). Germline loops: CDR1 WSHSY, CDR2 SAAADI. The CDR3 runs to 14 residues. V was cut by 6 bases and J by 3 bases, with 12 bases left in between. CDR3 DNA: TGCGCCAGCAGCCGTGATAGCGGCTACAATGAGCAGTTCTTC. Translated: CASSRDSGYNEQFF.

This chain uses TRBV7-6 with TRBJ2-3; no definite D call. CDR3 size: 14 residues. The V gene's germline CDR1 is SGHVS and CDR2 FNYEAQ. V was pared by 1 base and J by 6 bases, with 11 bases between. The CDR3 loop reads CASSLDGSLDTQYF. In DNA form, the CDR3 reads TGTGCCAGCAGCTTAGACGGTTCCTTGGATACGCAGTATTTT.

This rearrangement joins TRBV15 to TRBJ2-1; D might be TRBD1 (5 bases). Trimming took off 4 bases at V and 4 bases at J, with 14 bases between the two ends. CDR1 is LNHNV and CDR2 is YYDKDF in the germline V gene (reference sequence). This CDR3 contains 15 residues. CDR3 DNA sequence: TGTGCCACCAGCAAGGCCAGGGTGGGTTACAATGAGCAGTTCTTC. It encodes CATSKARVGYNEQFF.

This chain uses TRBV7-2 with TRBJ1-1; no clear D gene. The CDR3 runs 14 residues. Trimming pared 6 bases from V and 7 bases from J, leaving 18 bases between. Germline V CDR1 and CDR2: SGHTA, FQGNSA. The CDR3 coding sequence is TGTGCCAGCAGTCCCCCAATGGCCGTCCGTGAAGCTTTCTTT. This gives the protein CASSPPMAVREAFF.

The chain recombines TRBV11-2 with TRBJ1-2; D is unresolved. The CDR3 runs to 15 residues. With 0 bases removed from V and 9 bases from J, the gap between germline ends came to 17 bases. Germline lookup yields CDR1 SGHAT and CDR2 FQNNGV. The CDR3 DNA reads TGTGCCAGCAGCTTAGATCGATCCTATCAAATACGCTACACCTTC. Its translation: CASSLDRSYQIRYTF.

This chain uses TRBV4-2 with TRBJ2-1, with D perhaps matching TRBD1 (5 bases). Looked up from germline, CDR1 is LGHNA and CDR2 is YNFKEQ. This CDR3 is built from 17 residues. Between the trimmed V and J ends, which lost 0 bases and 0 bases, there was a span of 12 bases. This chain's CDR3 is CASSQDGAPSSYNEQFF. CDR3 bases: TGTGCCAGCAGCCAAGATGGGGCCCCCAGCTCCTACAATGAGCAGTTCTTC.

The rearrangement joins TRBV23-1 to TRBJ1-5; D is uncertain. TRBV23-1 is an ORF, and what it does is uncertain. Trimming took 0 bases from V and 6 from J, leaving 12 bases between them. The CDR3 is 15 residues long. CDR3 residues: CASSQSGREGQPQHF. CDR3 nucleotides: TGCGCCAGCAGTCAATCAGGGCGGGAGGGTCAGCCCCAGCATTTT.

The chain combines TRBV28 with TRBJ2-3; 10 bases are a match to TRBD2. Germline V CDR1 and CDR2: MDHEN, SYDVKM. The CDR3 runs to 18 residues. The V and J ends lost 5 bases and 1 base, in that order; junction bases with no gene match: 12. The CDR3 bases are TGTGCCAGCAGTATACCCCCTAGCGGGAGACGAGGCACAGATACGCAGTATTTT. Translation gives CASSIPPSGRRGTDTQYF.

The V and J genes are TRBV28 and TRBJ1-4, with D unclear. The germline V gene has CDR1 MDHEN and CDR2 SYDVKM. CDR3 length: 15 residues. Trimming shortened V by 8 bases and J by 5 bases, and 18 bases separated the two germline ends. The CDR3 DNA reads TGTGCCAGCCGAAGCTGGGCGAATGGCAATGAAAAACTGTTTTTT. This sequence encodes CASRSWANGNEKLFF.

The chain links TRBV5-1 to TRBJ1-4; no definite D call. CDR3 length: 15 residues. V was cut by 4 bases and J by 0 bases, with 10 bases left in between. Looked up from germline, CDR1 is SGHRS and CDR2 is YFSETQ. The CDR3 spells CASSPRRSTNEKLFF. CDR3 DNA sequence: TGCGCCAGCAGCCCCCGCAGGTCAACTAATGAAAAACTGTTTTTT.